Reported below is one TCR beta chain. Germline assignment: CDR1 MDHEN and CDR2 SYDVKM. CDR3 length equals 15 residues. V lost 4 bases and J 1 base, leaving 14 bases between the germline ends. This record belongs to a study of blood T cell repertoires in COVID-19. Using immunoSEQ multiplex PCR, the repertoire was profiled, and TCRdb retains in-frame clones only, with some absent. The sample carries around 200,000 clones, less than 85% recorded once. The receptor was isolated from a woman aged 45-60 years with acute or convalescent COVID-19. The chain couples TRBV28 to TRBJ2-7; tentatively, D is TRBD2 (5 bases). Source material: peripheral blood. The CDR3 bases are TGTGCCAGCAGTTCACACGGACTGCCTTCCTACGAGCAGTACTTC. It specifies CASSSHGLPSYEQYF.